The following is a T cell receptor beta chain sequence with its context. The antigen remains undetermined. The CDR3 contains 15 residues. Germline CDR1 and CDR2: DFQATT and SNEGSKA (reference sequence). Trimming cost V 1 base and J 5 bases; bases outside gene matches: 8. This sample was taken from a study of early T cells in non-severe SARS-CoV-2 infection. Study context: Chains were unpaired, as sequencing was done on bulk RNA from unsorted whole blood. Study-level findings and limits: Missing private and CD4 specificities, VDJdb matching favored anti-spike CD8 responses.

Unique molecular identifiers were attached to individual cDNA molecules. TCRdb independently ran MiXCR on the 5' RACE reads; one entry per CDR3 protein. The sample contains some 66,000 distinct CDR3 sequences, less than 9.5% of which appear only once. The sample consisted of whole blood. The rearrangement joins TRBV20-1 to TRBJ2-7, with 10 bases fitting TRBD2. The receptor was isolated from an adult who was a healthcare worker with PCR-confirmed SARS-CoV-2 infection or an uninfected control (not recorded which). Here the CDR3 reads CSARGPTSGNHEQYF. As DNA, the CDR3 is TGCAGTGCTAGAGGGCCAACTAGCGGGAACCACGAGCAGTACTTC.